The rows below give T cell receptor beta chains drawn from one sample of a study of blood T cell repertoires in COVID-19. Clones were read by immunoSEQ multiplex PCR, and TCRdb kept only the in-frame ones, dropping some. This table holds about 150,000 clones, about 85% found once. Sequences were obtained from peripheral blood. These receptors originate from a man aged 60-69 years with COVID-19, enrolled during active disease. Each CDR3 is given with its conserved first and last residue. The order of the fields is J gene, D gene, clone size, V gene, CDR3 protein, CDR3 DNA. D genes are given only for firm matches. Clone size is shown for a subset of rows, as once, few, many or a class of expanded clone.

>TRBJ2-7|.|.|TRBV27
CASRINRALSYEQYF
TGTGCCAGCAGGATAAACAGGGCCCTCTCCTACGAGCAGTACTTC
>TRBJ2-1|.|.|TRBV7-2
CASSRDSTPSYNEQFF
TGTGCCAGCAGCCGGGACTCGACCCCCTCCTACAATGAGCAGTTCTTC
>TRBJ2-3|.|.|TRBV7-2
CASSSDAGATDTQYF
TGTGCCAGCAGCTCCGATGCGGGGGCAACAGATACGCAGTATTTT
>TRBJ1-6|TRBD1|.|TRBV5-6
CASRGTEYNSPLHF
TGTGCCAGCAGAGGGACAGAGTATAATTCACCCCTCCACTTT
>TRBJ1-1|TRBD1|.|TRBV7-8
CASSLGRQGLGEAFF
TGTGCCAGCAGCTTAGGGAGACAGGGTTTAGGTGAAGCTTTCTTT
>TRBJ1-5|.|.|TRBV2
CASSPGQLSNQPQHF
TGTGCCAGCAGCCCGGGACAACTAAGCAATCAGCCCCAGCATTTT
>TRBJ1-2|.|.|TRBV5-6
CASRPKGQTVLANYGYTF
TGTGCCAGCCGACCCAAAGGACAGACAGTACTAGCTAACTATGGCTACACCTTC
>TRBJ1-1|TRBD1|.|TRBV7-8
CASSLADRVSSTEAFF
TGTGCCAGCAGCTTGGCGGACAGGGTTTCGAGCACTGAAGCTTTCTTT
>TRBJ2-3|.|.|TRBV4-1
CASSQDGGSADTQYF
TGCGCCAGCAGCCAAGATGGAGGGAGCGCAGATACGCAGTATTTT
>TRBJ1-1|.|few|TRBV18
CASWVGLMNTEAFF
TGTGCCAGCTGGGTGGGGCTCATGAACACTGAAGCTTTCTTT
>TRBJ1-1|TRBD1|.|TRBV11-2
CASSRTGGWTEAFF
TGTGCCAGCAGCCGGACAGGGGGCTGGACTGAAGCTTTCTTT
>TRBJ1-1|TRBD1|.|TRBV18
CASSPGTGMNTEAFF
TGTGCCAGCTCACCAGGGACAGGTATGAACACTGAAGCTTTCTTT
>TRBJ2-1|TRBD1|.|TRBV9
CASSVMGQANNEQFF
TGTGCCAGCAGCGTAATGGGACAGGCAAACAATGAGCAGTTCTTC
>TRBJ1-1|TRBD1|.|TRBV6-5
CASRRTGGWNTEAFF
TGTGCCAGCAGGCGCACAGGGGGCTGGAACACTGAAGCTTTCTTT
>TRBJ2-5|TRBD1|.|TRBV3-1/TRBV3-2
CASSHGDRRIETQYF
TGTGCCAGCAGCCATGGGGACAGGCGTATAGAGACCCAGTACTTC
>TRBJ1-6|TRBD1|once|TRBV28
CASLSPGGTAESSPLHF
TGTGCCAGCCTGTCTCCGGGGGGGACAGCAGAGAGTTCACCCCTCCACTTT
>TRBJ1-1|.|.|TRBV7-9
CASSPGALSNTEAFF
TGTGCCAGCAGCCCAGGGGCCCTATCAAACACTGAAGCTTTCTTT
>TRBJ2-6|.|.|TRBV19
CASSSWNSNSGANVLTF
TGTGCCAGTAGTTCGTGGAACAGCAACTCTGGGGCCAACGTCCTGACTTTC
>TRBJ2-5|.|.|TRBV19
CASSSGAETQYF
TGTGCCAGTAGTTCAGGGGCAGAGACCCAGTACTTC
>TRBJ2-5|TRBD2|.|TRBV7-2
CASSSLAGSQETQYF
TGTGCCAGCAGCTCTCTAGCGGGAAGCCAAGAGACCCAGTACTTC
>TRBJ1-6|.|.|TRBV9
CASSVDPTGNSPLHF
TGTGCCAGCAGCGTAGACCCGACAGGCAATTCACCCCTCCACTTT
>TRBJ2-1|.|.|TRBV7-6
CASSATGQSRGNEQFF
TGTGCCAGCAGCGCAACCGGACAATCCCGTGGCAATGAGCAGTTCTTC
>TRBJ2-2|.|.|TRBV25-1
CASSDRVTGPPGGELFF
TGTGCCAGCAGTGATAGGGTGACAGGCCCTCCGGGCGGGGAGCTGTTTTTT
>TRBJ2-1|TRBD2|.|TRBV6-5
CASRGTSGKNEQFF
TGTGCCAGCAGGGGGACTAGCGGGAAAAATGAGCAGTTCTTC
>TRBJ1-1|.|.|TRBV2
CASSDRGLRNTEAFF
TGTGCCAGCAGTGATCGGGGGTTAAGAAACACTGAAGCTTTCTTT
>TRBJ1-5|TRBD1|.|TRBV6-2/TRBV6-3
CASSYNRDRGQTSNQPQHF
TGTGCCAGCAGTTACAACCGGGACAGGGGACAAACTAGCAATCAGCCCCAGCATTTT
>TRBJ1-3|.|.|TRBV7-9
CASRSGLTIYF
TGTGCCAGCAGGTCGGGACTGACCATATATTTT
>TRBJ2-4|.|.|TRBV7-6
CASSLATGPQGIQYF
TGTGCCAGCAGCTTAGCTACAGGCCCTCAAGGCATTCAGTACTTC
>TRBJ1-3|.|once|TRBV11-2
CASSLVTQGAGNTIYF
TGTGCCAGCAGCTTAGTAACCCAGGGCGCTGGAAACACCATATATTTT
>TRBJ1-1|.|.|TRBV5-1
CASSPTVAALVNTEAFF
TGCGCCAGCAGCCCGACAGTGGCGGCTTTGGTGAACACTGAAGCTTTCTTT
>TRBJ1-5|.|.|TRBV4-2
CASSQVINGLSNQPQHF
TGTGCCAGCAGCCAAGTTATCAACGGACTGAGCAATCAGCCCCAGCATTTT
>TRBJ2-5|.|.|TRBV12-3/TRBV12-4
CASSRLGGETQYF
TGTGCCAGCAGTCGACTAGGAGGGGAGACCCAGTACTTC
>TRBJ2-3|TRBD2|.|TRBV7-2
CASSPGGMEDTQYF
TGTGCCAGCAGCCCCGGGGGGATGGAAGATACGCAGTATTTT
>TRBJ1-4|.|.|TRBV7-9
CASSFNTGEKLFF
TGTGCCAGCAGCTTTAATACGGGAGAAAAACTGTTTTTT
>TRBJ1-2|.|.|TRBV9
CASSASPGDAGYTF
TGTGCCAGCAGCGCCTCCCCAGGGGACGCGGGCTACACCTTC
>TRBJ1-2|TRBD1|.|TRBV4-2
CASSQRDRESTFGYTF
TGTGCCAGCAGCCAAAGGGACAGGGAGTCTACGTTTGGCTACACCTTC
>TRBJ2-5|.|.|TRBV7-2
CASSQARAETQYF
TGTGCCAGCAGCCAAGCCAGGGCGGAGACCCAGTACTTC
>TRBJ2-3|TRBD2|.|TRBV7-2
CASSHKRGGTDTQYF
TGTGCCAGCAGCCATAAGCGGGGGGGCACAGATACGCAGTATTTT
>TRBJ2-7|TRBD2|.|TRBV5-1
CASSLGHGGTYEQYF
TGCGCCAGCAGCTTGGGACACGGGGGGACCTACGAGCAGTACTTC
>TRBJ1-1|.|.|TRBV11-3
CASTRQASTEAFF
TGTGCCAGCACCAGACAGGCGAGCACTGAAGCTTTCTTT
>TRBJ2-7|TRBD2|.|TRBV30
CAWGRRGTYEQYF
TGTGCCTGGGGGAGGCGGGGGACCTACGAGCAGTACTTC
>TRBJ2-2|.|once|TRBV11-2
CASSLSGLQTGELFF
TGTGCCAGCAGCTTAAGCGGTCTGCAGACCGGGGAGCTGTTTTTT
>TRBJ1-1|TRBD1|once|TRBV9
CASSATQGADGAFF
TGTGCCAGCAGCGCCACACAGGGGGCCGATGGAGCTTTCTTT
>TRBJ1-3|TRBD1|.|TRBV19
CASSTRPGQGILGNTIYF
TGTGCCAGTAGTACCCGACCGGGACAGGGGATACTTGGAAACACCATATATTTT
>TRBJ2-5|.|.|TRBV4-2
CASSQGGREETQYF
TGTGCCAGCAGCCAAGGCGGTAGAGAAGAGACCCAGTACTTC
>TRBJ1-1|TRBD1|once|TRBV2
CASRSGGFTEAFF
TGTGCCAGCAGGTCAGGGGGCTTCACTGAAGCTTTCTTT
>TRBJ1-2|.|.|TRBV15
CATSNQQGRNGYTF
TGTGCCACCAGCAACCAACAGGGTCGAAATGGCTACACCTTC
>TRBJ2-4|.|.|TRBV5-6
CASIHKTSPGITYF
TGTGCCAGCATCCATAAAACGTCGCCGGGAATAACGTACTTC
>TRBJ1-6|.|.|TRBV7-2
CASSLRQDPSSPLHF
TGTGCCAGCAGCTTAAGACAGGATCCTAGTTCACCCCTCCACTTT